This T cell receptor beta chain is from a study of T-cell memory formation after mild COVID-19. TCR alpha and TCR beta cDNA libraries carrying sample barcodes and UMIs came from 5'RACE with constant-segment primers. TCRdb re-derived calls from the 5' RACE reads in MiXCR, one entry per CDR3 protein. Of approximately 450,000 distinct CDR3 sequences in the sample, around a sixth are singletons; the top ten hold roughly an eighth. Concerning this clonotype itself: The target antigen is unknown.

General study points: CD4+ contracting clones were mainly CM and EM; CD8+ ones, EMRA. Clones that contracted from day 15 to 85 were balanced CD4/CD8, while later expanders leaned CD4+.

Germline CDR1 is LNHDA and CDR2 is SQIVND (reference sequence). Trimming at V came to 2 bases and at J to 2 bases, leaving 5 bases not matched to a gene. The CDR3 extends over 15 amino acids. The sample consisted of PBMCs or a T cell subset sorted from them (not recorded which). The TCR was taken from an adult woman who had mild COVID-19 (a few samples of this study predate the infection). Cell type and time point are not known. The rearrangement links TRBV19 to TRBJ2-7, with TRBD2 identical over 8 bases. The DNA for the CDR3 is TGTGCCAGTAGTATATTCCTAGCGGGTACCTACGAGCAGTACTTC. This sequence encodes CASSIFLAGTYEQYF.